This TCR beta chain was retrieved from a study of CD8 T cells in acute hepatitis C reinfection (TCRdb year 2021). With regard to the full study: The study profiled the TCRbeta repertoire of CD8+ T cells specific for the HCV NS3-1073 epitope during acute infection and after viral clearance. Four spontaneous resolvers contributed paired acute and follow-up samples.

From cysteine to phenylalanine, the CDR3 is 13 amino acids long. Kept here is only the CDR3 DNA, which spans 39 bases and is read in frame from base 1. The germline V gene yields MNHEY for CDR1 and SVGAGI for CDR2. The junction carries 13 bases between V and J, which are trimmed by 6 bases and 4 bases respectively. The time point label, as the study defines it: naive CD8 control sorted from an acute-time-point sample. Enrolled in the Montreal Hepatitis C Cohort (HEPCO) in Canada, the donors were people who inject drugs, and these donors were followed every 3 months. A positive HCV RNA or antibody test that followed a negative test within the previous 24 weeks was the definition used for acute primary HCV infection. Cells were surface stained with CD3, CD8 and CD45RO antibodies, and an aqua fixable dye was used to exclude dead cells. The cohort included 8 spontaneous resolvers, defined as subjects with HCV RNA clearance within 24 weeks. Negative selection by means of the MACS CD8+ T cell Isolation Kit yielded CD8+ T cells from peripheral blood mononuclear cells recovered from cryopreservation by thawing. A BD FACSAria II cell sorter was used to sort the cells.

Genomic DNA was extracted from FACS-sorted cells, and TCRbeta chain sequencing was performed through the commercial immunoSEQ service. Per the source publication's procedure: The repertoire data were analyzed using ImmunoSEQ Analyzer software v3.0 and R v3.5.1. Only productive rearrangements were analyzed, as sequences containing stop codons or out-of-frame rearrangements were removed. The sequencing provider supplied the Simpson diversity, Shannon entropy, CDR3 length and nucleotide addition metrics. Clonotypes were grouped by frequency into dominant, sub-dominant, low or lowest abundance categories, and clonotypes below 0.1% were left out of most analyses. Any CDR3 amino acid clonotype present in at least two subjects at a cumulative frequency of at least 0.5% was labeled public. Imported from immuneACCESS, the table was reduced by TCRdb to in-frame sequences with V and J called. These copies leave out some clones; in studies compared against another copy, an unresolved V gene accounts for under half, and the cause of the remainder is not known. V, J and clone size derive from that table, while D and trimming were established from the DNA sequence. In all, the sample holds 30,000 to 45,000 clones, and approximately 85% of those were seen once. Approximately 11% of the sample is taken by the ten largest.

Concerning this clone itself: It has no known antigen specificity. Base qualities are not provided; no much larger clone lies one nucleotide away.

Here is what the overall study found, with its caveats: Because bulk sequencing covered only the TCRbeta chain, the alphabeta pairing of the public clonotypes could not be determined. Diversity in the NS3-1073 specific repertoires was high, and no significant differences in diversity emerged among acute resolver, follow-up resolver and acute chronic samples. CDR3 sequences shared with other epitopes were rare, and differing sequencing approaches may have limited exact matching. All groups showed preferential use of the TRBV04 and TRBV06 gene families, a pattern that overrepresentation in the naive pool did not explain. Over ten public clonotypes were found regardless of outcome; one public clonotype used V04-02/J02-02. No follow-up repertoires were available for chronically infected subjects, since NS3-1073 specific cells were too rare to be sorted.

Sequencing used naive CD8+ T cells from PBMCs. The cell subset or site label for this specimen denotes: sorted total naive CD45RO-negative CD8+ T cells. The chain employs TRBV6-5 and TRBJ2-7; too little of a D gene remains to name it. The TCR was taken from a woman aged 18-29 years who spontaneously cleared hepatitis C infection. This receptor carries the CDR3 CASSPFAGYEQYF. The nucleotides are TGTGCCAGCAGCCCTTTCGCCGGGTACGAGCAGTACTTC.